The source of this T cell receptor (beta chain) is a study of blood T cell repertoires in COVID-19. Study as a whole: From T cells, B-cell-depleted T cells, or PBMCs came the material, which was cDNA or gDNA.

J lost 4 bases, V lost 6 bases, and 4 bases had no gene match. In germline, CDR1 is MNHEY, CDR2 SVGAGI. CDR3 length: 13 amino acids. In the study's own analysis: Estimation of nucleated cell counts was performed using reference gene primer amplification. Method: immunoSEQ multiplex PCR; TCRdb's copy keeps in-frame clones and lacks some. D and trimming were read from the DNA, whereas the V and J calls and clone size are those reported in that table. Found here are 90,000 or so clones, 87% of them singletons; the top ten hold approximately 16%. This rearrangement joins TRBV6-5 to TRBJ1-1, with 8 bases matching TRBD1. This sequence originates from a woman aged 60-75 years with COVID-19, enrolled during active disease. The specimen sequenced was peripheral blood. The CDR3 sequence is CASSRDRSTEAFF. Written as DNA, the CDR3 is TGTGCCAGCAGCCGGGACAGGAGCACTGAAGCTTTCTTT.